This entry features one TCR beta chain sequence. The antigen is not known. Amplification targeted TCR beta CDR3 regions from RNA transcripts. A first-round RT-PCR of the TCR CDR3 used the HTBI primer set. Using its own MiXCR run on the multiplex PCR reads, TCRdb lists one record per CDR3 protein. The sample has about 340,000 distinct CDR3 sequences, approximately 18% seen once. The entry originates in a study of T cells in Graves' hyperthyroidism and ophthalmopathy. Study results and limitations: In validation, the model predicted ophthalmopathy. These predictions came a median roughly six months before onset.

An absence of ophthalmopathy progression within 18 months meant stable Graves' hyperthyroidism. Newly diagnosed hyperthyroidism, duration under 2 months, in patients aged 18 to 65. Germline V gene data show CDR1 as GTSNPN and CDR2 as SVGIG (reference sequence). The CDR3 is 14 residues long. Trimming took 5 bases from V and 1 from J, leaving 11 bases between them. Sequencing was performed on blood. The V gene is TRBV30, the J gene TRBJ2-2; either TRBD1 or TRBD2 may fit D (5 bases each). The sequence derives from a woman in her 50s with Graves' hyperthyroidism. The chain's CDR3 is CAWAGTVNTGELFF. CDR3 bases: TGTGCCTGGGCCGGGACGGTGAACACCGGGGAGCTGTTTTTT.